The 3 T cell receptor beta chains below were found in one sample sequenced in a study of T cell responses to AZD1222 COVID-19 vaccine. Assay used: immunoSEQ multiplex PCR; TCRdb lists only in-frame clones, some missing. The sample records under 200,000 clones, more than 90% being singletons. The source was peripheral blood, collected 28 days after the second dose of the MenACWY control vaccine. These TCRs come from an adult who received the MenACWY meningococcal vaccine as a control.

The gene calls are TRBV5-1 and TRBJ2-2; the match to TRBD2 covers 7 bases. V was pared by 4 bases and J by 4 bases, with 16 bases of the junction left unmatched. CDR1 is SGHRS, CDR2 YFSETQ, per germline. The CDR3 has 18 amino acids. CDR3 nucleotide sequence: TGCGCCAGCAGCCCTCAAGGGGCAGGGACTATATCCACCGGGGAGCTGTTTTTT. This encodes CASSPQGAGTISTGELFF.

The rearrangement links TRBV10-3 to TRBJ1-4, with a weak D call TRBD1 (6 bases). Germline loops: CDR1 ENHRY, CDR2 SYGVKD. V dropped 6 bases and J dropped 6 bases, with 11 bases sitting between them. This CDR3 region has 13 residues. Written as DNA, the CDR3 is TGTGCCATCAGACCACAGGGAGATGAAAAACTGTTTTTT. Its protein is CAIRPQGDEKLFF.

V gene TRBV12-5 combines with J gene TRBJ2-7; 8 bases agree with TRBD1. The J segment lost 4 bases and the V segment lost 10 bases, leaving 9 bases of the junction unmatched. CDR3 length: 13 amino acids. Germline V lookup: CDR1 LGHNT, CDR2 FRNRAP. The CDR3 loop reads CAIGQGHNYEQYF. The CDR3 DNA follows: TGTGCTATCGGACAGGGACACAATTACGAGCAGTACTTC.